This T cell receptor (beta chain) was documented in a study of STAT3 mutations in large granular lymphocyte leukemia. In regard to this clone: Its antigen is currently unknown.

TCRdb's copy holds only in-frame clones and misses some; the assay was immunoSEQ multiplex PCR. The sample yields 30,000 to 45,000 clones, roughly 90% seen once. Points from the study as a whole: Every T-LGLL patient had at least one immunodominant TCRbeta clonotype.

CDR3 size: 16 residues. CDR1 is SGHRS, CDR2 YFSETQ, per germline. V was trimmed by 3 bases and J by 7 bases, leaving 19 bases between them. The sequence derives from a human donor with T large granular lymphocyte leukemia. Some clones in this sample may be carry-over from other donors' samples. Source material: PBMCs. The chain has TRBV5-1 and TRBJ2-2, with D possibly matching TRBD2 (7 bases). In DNA, the CDR3 is TGCGCCAGCAGCTCTGGGGGGGGCACCGATGGCGGGGAGCTGTTTTTT. Its translation is CASSSGGGTDGGELFF.